The clone carrying this TCR beta chain was observed a handful of times. The antigen remains undetermined. Trimming cost V 7 bases and J 4 bases; bases outside gene matches: 10. Germline CDR1 LGHNT, CDR2 FRNRAP. This CDR3 is built from 16 residues. The data stem from a study of T cell repertoires in cytomegalovirus infection. For the study at large: Peptides in the study included HLA-C-restricted and HLA-B-restricted CMV epitopes. Evidence of both CMV infection and a matching HLA type came from public TCR beta signatures.

TCRdb analysed the reads with MiXCR anew, one entry per CDR3 protein. Among 600,000 to 700,000 distinct CDR3 sequences listed, roughly a third were seen once. Points from the study as a whole: Of the TCR beta families, the public ones yielded a cumulative frequency that identified carriers of CMV plus the relevant HLA.

The starting material was cultured PBMCs, obtained from culture after CMV antigen stimulation. The sequence was collected from a human donor in good health (CMV status not recorded). Some clones in this sample may be carry-over from other donors' samples. The chain links TRBV12-5 to TRBJ2-2, with TRBD2 identical over 9 bases. The CDR3 nucleotides are TGTGCTAGTGCCACCAGACTAGCGGCTACCACCGGGGAGCTGTTTTTT. It encodes CASATRLAATTGELFF.